The rows below give T cell receptor beta chains drawn from one sample of a study of regulatory T cells in long-lasting Graves disease. Each CDR3 protein is one row after TCRdb ran MiXCR on the multiplex PCR reads. Of some 490,000 distinct CDR3 sequences listed, more than 10% are singletons. These same data were also listed under a study on T cells in Graves' hyperthyroidism and ophthalmopathy.

This material consisted of peripheral blood mononuclear cells (PBMCs), taken at new diagnosis, from a patient treated with antithyroid drugs. Receptor source: a woman in her 30s with Graves disease. CDR3s include the opening cysteine and the closing phenylalanine or tryptophan. D genes are given only for firm matches. Part of the rows lack a size; the others show once, few, many or a class for expanded clones.

CDR3aa: CASSFGQSMNTEAFF; CDR3nt: TGTGCCAGCAGCTTTGGACAGAGCATGAACACTGAAGCTTTCTTT; d_gene: NA; abundance: many; v_gene: TRBV11-3; j_gene: TRBJ1-1
CDR3aa: CSARRRAPDTQYF; CDR3nt: TGCAGTGCTAGACGGCGGGCCCCAGATACGCAGTATTTT; d_gene: NA; abundance: many; v_gene: TRBV20-1; j_gene: TRBJ2-3
CDR3aa: CSAQGIYNEQFF; CDR3nt: TGCAGTGCACAGGGGATCTACAATGAGCAGTTCTTC; d_gene: TRBD1; abundance: many; v_gene: TRBV20-1; j_gene: TRBJ2-1
CDR3aa: CASSARASGPYEQYF; CDR3nt: TGTGCCAGTAGTGCGCGGGCCTCCGGGCCATACGAGCAGTACTTC; d_gene: NA; abundance: NA; v_gene: TRBV19; j_gene: TRBJ2-7
CDR3aa: CAGSGRDGSSYNEQFF; CDR3nt: TGTGCCGGCAGCGGCCGGGACGGAAGCTCCTACAATGAGCAGTTCTTC; d_gene: NA; abundance: NA; v_gene: TRBV7-8; j_gene: TRBJ2-1
CDR3aa: CASTREGLGEQFF; CDR3nt: TGTGCCAGCACGCGGGAGGGCCTGGGTGAGCAGTTCTTC; d_gene: TRBD2; abundance: NA; v_gene: TRBV6-2/TRBV6-3; j_gene: TRBJ2-1
CDR3aa: CASSSPGLADIQETQYF; CDR3nt: TGTGCCAGCAGTTCTCCGGGACTAGCGGATATACAAGAGACCCAGTACTTC; d_gene: TRBD2; abundance: many; v_gene: TRBV6-5; j_gene: TRBJ2-5
CDR3aa: CASSLSPPRVRLAGGSGANVLTF; CDR3nt: TGTGCCAGCAGCTTAAGTCCCCCTCGGGTGAGGCTAGCGGGAGGCTCTGGGGCCAACGTCCTGACTTTC; d_gene: TRBD2; abundance: NA; v_gene: TRBV7-3; j_gene: TRBJ2-6
CDR3aa: CSVDRPGGKEAFF; CDR3nt: TGCAGCGTTGATCGCCCAGGGGGCAAGGAAGCTTTCTTT; d_gene: TRBD1; abundance: NA; v_gene: TRBV29-1; j_gene: TRBJ1-1
CDR3aa: CASSTSDETQYF; CDR3nt: TGTGCCAGCTCGACCTCAGATGAGACCCAGTACTTC; d_gene: NA; abundance: many; v_gene: TRBV3-1; j_gene: TRBJ2-5
CDR3aa: CASTKRGNGLAAFSYNEQFF; CDR3nt: TGTGCCAGCACCAAAAGAGGAAATGGACTAGCGGCTTTCTCCTACAATGAGCAGTTCTTC; d_gene: TRBD2; abundance: many; v_gene: TRBV6-1; j_gene: TRBJ2-1
CDR3aa: CASSDPRGSEQFF; CDR3nt: TGCGCCAGCAGCGACCCCCGGGGAAGTGAGCAGTTCTTC; d_gene: NA; abundance: NA; v_gene: TRBV4-1; j_gene: TRBJ2-1
CDR3aa: CASRGGGSSYNEQFF; CDR3nt: TGTGCCAGTAGAGGGGGAGGGAGCTCCTACAATGAGCAGTTCTTC; d_gene: NA; abundance: many; v_gene: TRBV19; j_gene: TRBJ2-1
CDR3aa: CATSDSRTAQETQYF; CDR3nt: TGTGCCACCAGTGATTCACGGACAGCCCAAGAGACCCAGTACTTC; d_gene: NA; abundance: many; v_gene: TRBV24-1; j_gene: TRBJ2-5
CDR3aa: CASSQVYGATLHF; CDR3nt: TGCGCCAGCAGCCAAGTATATGGAGCAACCCTCCACTTT; d_gene: NA; abundance: few; v_gene: TRBV4-3; j_gene: TRBJ1-6
CDR3aa: CASTDRGYNYGYTF; CDR3nt: TGTGCCAGCACTGACAGGGGTTATAACTATGGCTACACCTTC; d_gene: TRBD1; abundance: few; v_gene: TRBV3-1; j_gene: TRBJ1-2
CDR3aa: CAWSVGTDLNEKLFF; CDR3nt: TGTGCCTGGAGTGTAGGCACAGACCTTAATGAAAAACTGTTTTTT; d_gene: NA; abundance: many; v_gene: TRBV30; j_gene: TRBJ1-4
CDR3aa: CASSLATGGGGEQYF; CDR3nt: TGTGCCAGCAGCTTAGCGACAGGGGGAGGTGGCGAGCAGTACTTC; d_gene: TRBD1; abundance: many; v_gene: TRBV7-9; j_gene: TRBJ2-7
CDR3aa: CASSSQGAGYTF; CDR3nt: TGTGCCAGCAGTTCACAGGGCGCCGGCTACACCTTC; d_gene: NA; abundance: NA; v_gene: TRBV28; j_gene: TRBJ1-2
CDR3aa: CASSPASGDQPQHF; CDR3nt: TGTGCCAGCAGCCCGGCCAGCGGAGATCAGCCCCAGCATTTT; d_gene: NA; abundance: many; v_gene: TRBV7-2; j_gene: TRBJ1-5
CDR3aa: CASSLEGTGNYEQYF; CDR3nt: TGTGCCAGCAGCTTAGAAGGGACAGGGAACTACGAGCAGTACTTC; d_gene: TRBD1; abundance: many; v_gene: TRBV13; j_gene: TRBJ2-7
CDR3aa: CASSQVYGNTEAFF; CDR3nt: TGTGCCAGCAGCCAAGTTTACGGAAACACTGAAGCTTTCTTT; d_gene: NA; abundance: many; v_gene: TRBV3-1; j_gene: TRBJ1-1
CDR3aa: CSASSGQQETQYF; CDR3nt: TGCAGTGCTAGTTCTGGGCAACAAGAGACCCAGTACTTC; d_gene: NA; abundance: many; v_gene: TRBV20-1; j_gene: TRBJ2-5
CDR3aa: CATSSNTEAFF; CDR3nt: TGTGCCACCAGCAGCAACACTGAAGCTTTCTTT; d_gene: NA; abundance: NA; v_gene: TRBV15; j_gene: TRBJ1-1
CDR3aa: CASSLPWDTPSTEQYF; CDR3nt: TGTGCCAGCAGCCTCCCGTGGGACACCCCATCAACTGAGCAGTACTTC; d_gene: NA; abundance: few; v_gene: TRBV7-9; j_gene: TRBJ2-7
CDR3aa: CASSRPIGGYYGYTF; CDR3nt: TGTGCCAGCAGCCGACCGATTGGAGGCTACTATGGCTACACCTTC; d_gene: NA; abundance: many; v_gene: TRBV11-2; j_gene: TRBJ1-2
CDR3aa: CAWSTGWNEQFF; CDR3nt: TGTGCCTGGAGCACAGGGTGGAATGAGCAGTTCTTC; d_gene: NA; abundance: many; v_gene: TRBV30; j_gene: TRBJ2-1
CDR3aa: CTPEGGLYNEQFF; CDR3nt: TGCACCCCTGAGGGGGGACTTTATAATGAGCAGTTCTTC; d_gene: NA; abundance: few; v_gene: TRBV20-1; j_gene: TRBJ2-1
CDR3aa: CASRLTGIGNQPQHF; CDR3nt: TGTGCCAGCAGACTAACAGGGATTGGCAATCAGCCCCAGCATTTT; d_gene: NA; abundance: NA; v_gene: TRBV7-2; j_gene: TRBJ1-5
CDR3aa: CASTERYRTEQFF; CDR3nt: TGTGCCAGCACCGAAAGATACAGGACCGAGCAGTTCTTC; d_gene: NA; abundance: many; v_gene: TRBV6-1; j_gene: TRBJ2-1
CDR3aa: CAWTTGTSNTGELFF; CDR3nt: TGTGCCTGGACCACCGGGACTTCGAACACCGGGGAGCTGTTTTTT; d_gene: NA; abundance: NA; v_gene: TRBV30; j_gene: TRBJ2-2
CDR3aa: CASSVGGGGTGELFF; CDR3nt: TGTGCCAGCAGCGTAGGCGGAGGGGGCACCGGGGAGCTGTTTTTT; d_gene: NA; abundance: many; v_gene: TRBV9; j_gene: TRBJ2-2
CDR3aa: CASSYPTDRGLGETQYF; CDR3nt: TGTGCCAGCAGTTACCCGACAGACAGGGGGCTAGGGGAGACCCAGTACTTC; d_gene: TRBD1; abundance: many; v_gene: TRBV6-2/TRBV6-3; j_gene: TRBJ2-5
CDR3aa: CASSLTSSANEQYF; CDR3nt: TGTGCCAGCAGCTTGACTAGCTCTGCCAACGAGCAGTACTTC; d_gene: TRBD2; abundance: many; v_gene: TRBV7-9; j_gene: TRBJ2-7
CDR3aa: CASSFGLQNTEAFF; CDR3nt: TGTGCCAGCAGTTTCGGGTTACAGAACACTGAAGCTTTCTTT; d_gene: NA; abundance: many; v_gene: TRBV12-3/TRBV12-4; j_gene: TRBJ1-1
CDR3aa: CAISEGTGSYGYTF; CDR3nt: TGTGCCATCAGTGAAGGGACAGGGTCCTATGGCTACACCTTC; d_gene: TRBD1; abundance: many; v_gene: TRBV10-3; j_gene: TRBJ1-2
CDR3aa: CASSLALSRGFEAFF; CDR3nt: TGCGCCAGCAGCTTGGCCCTAAGCCGAGGATTTGAAGCTTTCTTT; d_gene: NA; abundance: few; v_gene: TRBV5-1; j_gene: TRBJ1-1
CDR3aa: CASSPMGLAGLYEQYF; CDR3nt: TGTGCCAGCAGCCCTATGGGACTAGCGGGCCTCTACGAGCAGTACTTC; d_gene: TRBD2; abundance: many; v_gene: TRBV7-9; j_gene: TRBJ2-7
CDR3aa: CASSVEGTVSSGYTF; CDR3nt: TGTGCCAGCAGCGTAGAGGGGACAGTTTCAAGTGGCTACACCTTC; d_gene: TRBD1; abundance: few; v_gene: TRBV9; j_gene: TRBJ1-2
CDR3aa: CASKEGRGLPSPYEQYF; CDR3nt: TGTGCCAGCAAAGAAGGCAGGGGGCTGCCTTCTCCCTACGAGCAGTACTTC; d_gene: TRBD1; abundance: many; v_gene: TRBV28; j_gene: TRBJ2-7
CDR3aa: CASSQEGGNQPQHF; CDR3nt: TGCGCCAGCAGCCAAGAGGGCGGCAATCAGCCCCAGCATTTT; d_gene: NA; abundance: many; v_gene: TRBV4-1; j_gene: TRBJ1-5
CDR3aa: CATSDPQGTEAFF; CDR3nt: TGTGCCACCAGTGACCCACAAGGCACTGAAGCTTTCTTT; d_gene: NA; abundance: NA; v_gene: TRBV24-1; j_gene: TRBJ1-1
CDR3aa: CAYGQGEGNEKLFF; CDR3nt: TGTGCCTACGGCCAGGGCGAGGGTAATGAAAAACTGTTTTTT; d_gene: NA; abundance: NA; v_gene: TRBV7-9; j_gene: TRBJ1-4
CDR3aa: CASSFRGAGELFF; CDR3nt: TGTGCCAGCAGTTTTCGGGGAGCCGGGGAGCTGTTTTTT; d_gene: NA; abundance: many; v_gene: TRBV28; j_gene: TRBJ2-2
CDR3aa: CASSVADRAISAGNTIYF; CDR3nt: TGTGCCAGCAGCGTAGCCGACAGGGCGATTTCGGCGGGAAACACCATATATTTT; d_gene: TRBD1; abundance: NA; v_gene: TRBV9; j_gene: TRBJ1-3
CDR3aa: CATSRDREGTGETQYF; CDR3nt: TGTGCCACCAGCAGAGATAGGGAGGGAACGGGGGAGACCCAGTACTTC; d_gene: TRBD2; abundance: many; v_gene: TRBV15; j_gene: TRBJ2-5
CDR3aa: CASSSAGGNYEQYF; CDR3nt: TGCGCCAGCAGCTCAGCGGGAGGCAACTACGAGCAGTACTTC; d_gene: TRBD2; abundance: many; v_gene: TRBV5-1; j_gene: TRBJ2-7
CDR3aa: CASSLSTRVTGELFF; CDR3nt: TGTGCCAGCAGTTTATCCACGAGGGTTACCGGGGAGCTGTTTTTT; d_gene: NA; abundance: few; v_gene: TRBV28; j_gene: TRBJ2-2
CDR3aa: CASSTHRGRDGYTF; CDR3nt: TGTGCCAGCAGCACACACAGGGGGCGAGATGGCTACACCTTC; d_gene: TRBD1; abundance: many; v_gene: TRBV28; j_gene: TRBJ1-2
CDR3aa: CASSFGGQGANTQYF; CDR3nt: TGTGCCAGCAGTTTCGGAGGACAGGGGGCGAATACGCAGTATTTT; d_gene: TRBD1; abundance: many; v_gene: TRBV27; j_gene: TRBJ2-3
CDR3aa: CASSWVGGSYNEQFF; CDR3nt: TGTGCCAGCAGCTGGGTGGGGGGGTCCTACAATGAGCAGTTCTTC; d_gene: TRBD2; abundance: few; v_gene: TRBV5-8; j_gene: TRBJ2-1
CDR3aa: CASSPPTGVRNNYGYTF; CDR3nt: TGTGCCAGCTCACCACCGACAGGGGTCCGTAACAACTATGGCTACACCTTC; d_gene: TRBD1; abundance: many; v_gene: TRBV18; j_gene: TRBJ1-2
CDR3aa: CSARDGQGPKGYTF; CDR3nt: TGCAGTGCTAGAGATGGGCAGGGTCCCAAGGGCTACACCTTC; d_gene: NA; abundance: many; v_gene: TRBV20-1; j_gene: TRBJ1-2